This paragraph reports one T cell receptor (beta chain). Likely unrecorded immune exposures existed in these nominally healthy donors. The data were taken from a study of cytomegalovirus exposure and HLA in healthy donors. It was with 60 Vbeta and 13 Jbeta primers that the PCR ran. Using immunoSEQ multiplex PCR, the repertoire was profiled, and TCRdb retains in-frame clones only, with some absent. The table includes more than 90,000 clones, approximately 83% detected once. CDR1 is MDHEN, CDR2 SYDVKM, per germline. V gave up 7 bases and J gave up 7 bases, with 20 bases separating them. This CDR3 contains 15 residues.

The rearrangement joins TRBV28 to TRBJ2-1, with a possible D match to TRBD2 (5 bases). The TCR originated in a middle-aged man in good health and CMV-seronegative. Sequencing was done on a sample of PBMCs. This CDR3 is CASKVSRERTNEQFF. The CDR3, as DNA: TGTGCCAGCAAGGTGTCACGGGAAAGAACGAATGAGCAGTTCTTC.